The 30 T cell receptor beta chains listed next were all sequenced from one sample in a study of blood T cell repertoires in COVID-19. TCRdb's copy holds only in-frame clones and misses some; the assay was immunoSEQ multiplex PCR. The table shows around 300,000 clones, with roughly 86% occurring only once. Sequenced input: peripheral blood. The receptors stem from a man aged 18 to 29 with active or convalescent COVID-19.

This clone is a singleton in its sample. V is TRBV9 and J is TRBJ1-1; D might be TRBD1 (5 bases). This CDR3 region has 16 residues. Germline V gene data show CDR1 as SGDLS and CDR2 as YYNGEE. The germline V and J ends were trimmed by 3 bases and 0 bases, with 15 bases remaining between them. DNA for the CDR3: TGTGCCAGCAGCGCCCCAAAAGGGGTTGTGAACACTGAAGCTTTCTTT. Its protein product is CASSAPKGVVNTEAFF.

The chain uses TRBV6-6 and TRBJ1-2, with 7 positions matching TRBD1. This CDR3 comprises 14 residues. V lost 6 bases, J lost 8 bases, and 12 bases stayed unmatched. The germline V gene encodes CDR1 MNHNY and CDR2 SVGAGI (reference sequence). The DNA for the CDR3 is TGTGCCAGCAGACAGACAGGGACGGCGGGGGGCTACACCTTC. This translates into CASRQTGTAGGYTF.

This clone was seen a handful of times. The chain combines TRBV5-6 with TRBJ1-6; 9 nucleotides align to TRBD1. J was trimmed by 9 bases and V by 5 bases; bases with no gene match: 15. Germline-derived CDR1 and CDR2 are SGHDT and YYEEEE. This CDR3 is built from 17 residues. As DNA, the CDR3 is TGTGCCAGCAGTATCCTTGGGACAGGGTCACCCATTTCACCCCTCCACTTT. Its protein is CASSILGTGSPISPLHF.

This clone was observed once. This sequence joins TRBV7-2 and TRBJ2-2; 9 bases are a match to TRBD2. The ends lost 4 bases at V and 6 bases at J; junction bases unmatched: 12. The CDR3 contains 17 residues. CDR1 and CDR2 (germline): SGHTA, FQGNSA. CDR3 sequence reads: CASSSHGSAGGPGELFF. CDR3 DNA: TGTGCCAGCAGCTCCCATGGAAGCGCGGGGGGGCCCGGGGAGCTGTTTTTT. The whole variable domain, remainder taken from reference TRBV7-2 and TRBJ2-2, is GAGVSQSPSNKVTEKGKDVELRCDPISGHTALYWYRQSLGQGLEFLIYFQGNSAPDKSGLPSDRFSAERTGGSVSTLTIQRTQQEDSAVYLCASSSHGSAGGPGELFFGEGSRLTVL.

CDR3 sequence reads: CSARGQYTDTQYF. CDR3 DNA sequence: TGCAGCGCCCGAGGACAGTACACAGATACGCAGTATTTT. The chain uses TRBV29-1 and TRBJ2-3; D possibly corresponds to TRBD1 (6 bases). Germline-derived CDR1 and CDR2 are SQVTM and ANQGSEA. Trimming cost V 7 bases and J 2 bases, with 13 bases left between them. The CDR3 has 13 amino acids.

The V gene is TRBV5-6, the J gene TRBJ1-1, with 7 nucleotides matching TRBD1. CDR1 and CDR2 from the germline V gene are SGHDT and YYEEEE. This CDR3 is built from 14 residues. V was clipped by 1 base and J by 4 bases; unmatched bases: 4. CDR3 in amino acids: CASSLYRGVTEAFF. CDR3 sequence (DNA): TGTGCCAGCAGCTTGTACAGGGGCGTCACTGAAGCTTTCTTT.

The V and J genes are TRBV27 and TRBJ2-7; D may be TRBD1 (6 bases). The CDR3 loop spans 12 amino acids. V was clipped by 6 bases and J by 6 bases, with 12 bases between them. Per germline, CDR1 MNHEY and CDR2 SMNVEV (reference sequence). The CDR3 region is CASSPTGREQYF. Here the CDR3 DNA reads TGTGCCAGCAGCCCCACAGGGCGCGAGCAGTACTTC.

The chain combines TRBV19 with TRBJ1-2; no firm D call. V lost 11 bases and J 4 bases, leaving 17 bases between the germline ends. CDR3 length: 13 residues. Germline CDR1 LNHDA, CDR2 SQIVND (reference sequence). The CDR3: CASGIGGSYGYTF. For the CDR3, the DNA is TGTGCCTCCGGAATTGGAGGGAGCTATGGCTACACCTTC.

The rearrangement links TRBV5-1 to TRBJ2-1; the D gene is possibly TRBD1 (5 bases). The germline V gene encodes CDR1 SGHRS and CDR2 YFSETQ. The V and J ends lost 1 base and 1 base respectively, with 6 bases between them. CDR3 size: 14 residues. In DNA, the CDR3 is TGCGCCAGCAGCTTGTCAGGGTCCTACAATGAGCAGTTCTTC. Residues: CASSLSGSYNEQFF.

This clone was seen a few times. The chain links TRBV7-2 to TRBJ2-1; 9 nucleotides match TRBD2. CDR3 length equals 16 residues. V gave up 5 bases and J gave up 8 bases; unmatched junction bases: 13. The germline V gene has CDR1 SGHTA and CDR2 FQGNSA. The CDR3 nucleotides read TGTGCCAGCAGCCGTGGGGCTAGCGGGGTGGGCGATGAGCAGTTCTTC. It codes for CASSRGASGVGDEQFF.

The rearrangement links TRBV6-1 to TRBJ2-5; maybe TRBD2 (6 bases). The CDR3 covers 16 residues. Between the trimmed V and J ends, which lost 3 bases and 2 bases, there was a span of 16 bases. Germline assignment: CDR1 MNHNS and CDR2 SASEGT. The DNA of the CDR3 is TGTGCCAGCAGTGATCTAGCGAAGAGCCATCAAGAGACCCAGTACTTC. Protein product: CASSDLAKSHQETQYF.

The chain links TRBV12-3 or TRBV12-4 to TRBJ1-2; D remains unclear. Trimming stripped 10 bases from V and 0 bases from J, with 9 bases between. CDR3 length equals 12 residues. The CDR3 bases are TGTGCCACCGTACAGACTAACTATGGCTACACCTTC. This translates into CATVQTNYGYTF.

CDR3: CASSPLYRANSNQPQHF. The CDR3 nucleotides read TGTGCCAGCTCACCACTATACAGGGCAAATAGCAATCAGCCCCAGCATTTT. The chain combines TRBV18 with TRBJ1-5; tentative D call: TRBD1 (6 bases). CDR1 and CDR2 (germline): KGHSH, LQKENI. Trimming stripped 1 base from V and 0 bases from J, with 13 bases between. The CDR3 is 17 amino acids.

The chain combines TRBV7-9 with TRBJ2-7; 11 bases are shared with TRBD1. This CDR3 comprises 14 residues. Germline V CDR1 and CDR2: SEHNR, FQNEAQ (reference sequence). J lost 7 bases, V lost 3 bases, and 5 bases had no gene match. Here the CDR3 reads CASSFGQGAREQYF. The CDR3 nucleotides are TGTGCCAGCAGCTTCGGACAGGGGGCCAGGGAGCAGTACTTC.

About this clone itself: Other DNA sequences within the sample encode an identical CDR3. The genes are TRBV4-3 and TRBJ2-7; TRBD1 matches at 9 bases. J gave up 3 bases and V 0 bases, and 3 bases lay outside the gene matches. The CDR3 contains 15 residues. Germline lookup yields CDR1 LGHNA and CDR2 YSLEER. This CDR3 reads CASSQDRTGVYEQYF. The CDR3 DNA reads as TGCGCCAGCAGCCAAGATAGGACAGGGGTCTACGAGCAGTACTTC.

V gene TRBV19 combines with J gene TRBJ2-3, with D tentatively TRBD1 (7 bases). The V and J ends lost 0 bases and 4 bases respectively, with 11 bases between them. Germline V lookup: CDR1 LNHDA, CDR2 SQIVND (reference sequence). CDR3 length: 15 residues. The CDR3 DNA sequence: TGTGCCAGTAGTATAGATGGCAGGGGGGCAGATACGCAGTATTTT. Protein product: CASSIDGRGADTQYF.

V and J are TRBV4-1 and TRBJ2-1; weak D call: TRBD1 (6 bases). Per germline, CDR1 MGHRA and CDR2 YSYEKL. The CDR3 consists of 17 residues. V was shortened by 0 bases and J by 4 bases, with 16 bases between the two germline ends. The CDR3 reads CASSQDPSGVRYNEQFF. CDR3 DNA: TGCGCCAGCAGCCAAGATCCATCAGGGGTTAGGTACAATGAGCAGTTCTTC.

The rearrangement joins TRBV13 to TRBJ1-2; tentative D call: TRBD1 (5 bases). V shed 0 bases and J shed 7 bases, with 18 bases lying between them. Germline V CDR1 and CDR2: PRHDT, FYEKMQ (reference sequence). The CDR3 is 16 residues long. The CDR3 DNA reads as TGTGCCAGCAGCTTAGGCTCAGCAGGGCATTCCGGTGGCTACACCTTC. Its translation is CASSLGSAGHSGGYTF.

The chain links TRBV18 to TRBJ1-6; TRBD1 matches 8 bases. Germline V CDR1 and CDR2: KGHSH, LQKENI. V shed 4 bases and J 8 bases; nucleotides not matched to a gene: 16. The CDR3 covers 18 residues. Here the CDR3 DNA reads TGTGCCAGCTCACGGATCCCCTCGGACAGGGCGTCCCATTCACCCCTCCACTTT. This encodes CASSRIPSDRASHSPLHF.

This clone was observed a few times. The CDR3 loop is CASSQEGTGRGTEAFF. CDR3 coding DNA: TGTGCCAGCAGCCAAGAAGGAACGGGCCGAGGGACTGAAGCTTTCTTT. This chain connects TRBV4-2 to TRBJ1-1; D remains unclear. This CDR3 has 16 amino acids. Trimming removed 0 bases from V and 5 bases from J, with 16 bases in between. Germline CDR1 LGHNA, CDR2 YNFKEQ.

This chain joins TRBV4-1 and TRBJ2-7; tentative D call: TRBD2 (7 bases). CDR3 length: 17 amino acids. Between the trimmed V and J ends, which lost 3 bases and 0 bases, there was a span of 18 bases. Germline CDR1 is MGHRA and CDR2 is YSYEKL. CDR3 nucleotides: TGCGCCAGCAGCCATCCCTTTACTCGGGGGGCCTCCTACGAGCAGTACTTC. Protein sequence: CASSHPFTRGASYEQYF.

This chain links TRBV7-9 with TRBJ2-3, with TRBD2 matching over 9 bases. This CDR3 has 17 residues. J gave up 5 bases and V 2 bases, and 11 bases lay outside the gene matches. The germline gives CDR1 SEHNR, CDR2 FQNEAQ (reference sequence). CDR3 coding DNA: TGTGCCAGCAGCTTAATGTCTGGCGGGGGGGCGATAGATACGCAGTATTTT. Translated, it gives CASSLMSGGGAIDTQYF. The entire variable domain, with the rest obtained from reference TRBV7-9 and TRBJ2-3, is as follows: DTGVSQNPRHKITKRGQNVTFRCDPISEHNRLYWYRQTLGQGPEFLTYFQNEAQLEKSRLLSDRFSAERPKGSFSTLEIQRTEQGDSAMYLCASSLMSGGGAIDTQYFGPGTRLTVL.

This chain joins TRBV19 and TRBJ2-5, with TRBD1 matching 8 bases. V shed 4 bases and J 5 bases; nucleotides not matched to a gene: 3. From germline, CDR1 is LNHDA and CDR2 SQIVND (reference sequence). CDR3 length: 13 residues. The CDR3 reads CASSKDRAETQYF. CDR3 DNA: TGTGCCAGTAGTAAGGACAGGGCCGAGACCCAGTACTTC.

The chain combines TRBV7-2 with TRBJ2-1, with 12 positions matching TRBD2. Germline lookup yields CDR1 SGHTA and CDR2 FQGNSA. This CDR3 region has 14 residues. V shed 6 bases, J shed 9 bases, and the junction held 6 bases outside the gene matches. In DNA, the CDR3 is TGTGCCAGCAGGCGGACTAGCGGGGTTAGTGAGCAGTTCTTC. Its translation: CASRRTSGVSEQFF.

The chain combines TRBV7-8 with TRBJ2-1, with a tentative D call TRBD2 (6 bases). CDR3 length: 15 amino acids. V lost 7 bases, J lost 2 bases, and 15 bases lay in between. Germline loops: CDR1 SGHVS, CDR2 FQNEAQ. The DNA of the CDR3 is TGTGCCAGCACAATGCGGGACCGACCCTACAATGAGCAGTTCTTC. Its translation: CASTMRDRPYNEQFF.

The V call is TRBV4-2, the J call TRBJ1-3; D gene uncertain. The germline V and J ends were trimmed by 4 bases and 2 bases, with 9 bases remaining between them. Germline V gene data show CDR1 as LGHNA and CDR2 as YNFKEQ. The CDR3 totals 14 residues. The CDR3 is CASSPGFAGNTIYF. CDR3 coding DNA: TGTGCCAGCAGCCCCGGGTTTGCTGGAAACACCATATATTTT.

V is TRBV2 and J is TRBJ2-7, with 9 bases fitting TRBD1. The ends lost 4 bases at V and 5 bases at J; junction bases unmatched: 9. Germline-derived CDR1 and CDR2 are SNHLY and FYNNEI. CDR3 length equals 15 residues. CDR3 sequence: CASSGLGQGWDEQYF. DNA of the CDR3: TGTGCCAGCAGTGGTTTGGGACAGGGTTGGGACGAGCAGTACTTC.

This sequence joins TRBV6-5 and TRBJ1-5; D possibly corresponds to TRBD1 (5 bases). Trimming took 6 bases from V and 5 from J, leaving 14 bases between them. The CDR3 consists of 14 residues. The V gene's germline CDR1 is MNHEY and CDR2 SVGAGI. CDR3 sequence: CASRQGVGHQPQHF. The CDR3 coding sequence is TGTGCCAGCAGGCAAGGGGTCGGTCATCAGCCCCAGCATTTT.

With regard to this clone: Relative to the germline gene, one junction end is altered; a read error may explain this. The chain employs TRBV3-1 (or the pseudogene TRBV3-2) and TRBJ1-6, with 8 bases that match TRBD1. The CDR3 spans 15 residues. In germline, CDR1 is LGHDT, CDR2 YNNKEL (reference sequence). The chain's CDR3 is CASSLSDRDNSPLHF. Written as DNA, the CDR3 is TGTGCCAGCAGCCTCTCGGACAGGGATAACTCACCCCTCCACTTT.

DNA of the CDR3: TGTGCCAGCACCCCCGACAGACAAGAGACCCAGTACTTC. Its translation is CASTPDRQETQYF. The chain is built from TRBV5-5 and TRBJ2-5, with a tentative D call TRBD1 (5 bases). With 6 bases removed from V and 2 bases from J, the gap between germline ends came to 11 bases. This CDR3 contains 13 residues. Germline assignment: CDR1 SGHKS and CDR2 YYEKEE (reference sequence).